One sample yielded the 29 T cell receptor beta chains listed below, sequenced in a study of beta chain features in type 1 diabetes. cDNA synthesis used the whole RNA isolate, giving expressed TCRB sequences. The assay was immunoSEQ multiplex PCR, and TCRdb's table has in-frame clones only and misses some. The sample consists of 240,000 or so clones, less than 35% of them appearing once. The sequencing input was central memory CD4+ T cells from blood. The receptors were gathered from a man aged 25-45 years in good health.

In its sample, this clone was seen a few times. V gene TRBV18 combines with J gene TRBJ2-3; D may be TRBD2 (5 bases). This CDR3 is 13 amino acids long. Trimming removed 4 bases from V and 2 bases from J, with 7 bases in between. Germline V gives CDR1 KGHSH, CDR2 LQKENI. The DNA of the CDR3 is TGTGCCAGCTCACGACTACCCACAGATACGCAGTATTTT. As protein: CASSRLPTDTQYF.

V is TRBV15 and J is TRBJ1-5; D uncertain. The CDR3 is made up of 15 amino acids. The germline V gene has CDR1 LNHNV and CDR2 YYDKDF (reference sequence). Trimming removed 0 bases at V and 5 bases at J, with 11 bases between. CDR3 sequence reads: CATSRDGWRDQPQHF. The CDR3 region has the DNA TGTGCCACCAGCAGAGATGGGTGGAGGGATCAGCCCCAGCATTTT.

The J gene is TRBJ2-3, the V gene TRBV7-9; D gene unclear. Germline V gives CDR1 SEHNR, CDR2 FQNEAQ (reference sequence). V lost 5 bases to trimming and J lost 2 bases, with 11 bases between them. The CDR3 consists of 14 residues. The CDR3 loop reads CASSPLTYTDTQYF. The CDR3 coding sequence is TGTGCCAGCAGCCCCCTCACCTACACAGATACGCAGTATTTT.

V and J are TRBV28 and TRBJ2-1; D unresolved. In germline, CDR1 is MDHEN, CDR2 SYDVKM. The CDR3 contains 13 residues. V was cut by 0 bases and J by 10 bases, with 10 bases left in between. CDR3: CASSLWSEEEQFF. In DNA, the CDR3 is TGTGCCAGCAGTTTATGGAGTGAGGAGGAGCAGTTCTTC.

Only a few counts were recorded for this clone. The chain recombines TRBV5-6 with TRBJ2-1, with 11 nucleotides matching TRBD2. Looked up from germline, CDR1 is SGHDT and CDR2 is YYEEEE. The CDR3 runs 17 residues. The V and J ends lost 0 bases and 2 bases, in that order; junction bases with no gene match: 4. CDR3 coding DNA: TGTGCCAGCAGCTTGGTGCCTAGCGGGAGGCCCTACAATGAGCAGTTCTTC. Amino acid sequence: CASSLVPSGRPYNEQFF.

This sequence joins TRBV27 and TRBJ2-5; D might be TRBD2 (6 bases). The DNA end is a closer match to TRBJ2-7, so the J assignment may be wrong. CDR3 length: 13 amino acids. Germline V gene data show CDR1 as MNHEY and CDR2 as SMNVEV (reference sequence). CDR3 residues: CASSFLAGHEQYF. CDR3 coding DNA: TGTGCCAGCAGTTTCTTGGCGGGACACGAGCAGTACTTC.

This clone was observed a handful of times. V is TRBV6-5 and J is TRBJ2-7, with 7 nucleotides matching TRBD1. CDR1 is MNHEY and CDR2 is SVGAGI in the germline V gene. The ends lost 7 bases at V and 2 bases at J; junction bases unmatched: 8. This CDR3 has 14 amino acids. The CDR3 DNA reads TGTGCCAGCAAAATGGACAGGAATACCTACGAGCAGTACTTC. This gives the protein CASKMDRNTYEQYF.

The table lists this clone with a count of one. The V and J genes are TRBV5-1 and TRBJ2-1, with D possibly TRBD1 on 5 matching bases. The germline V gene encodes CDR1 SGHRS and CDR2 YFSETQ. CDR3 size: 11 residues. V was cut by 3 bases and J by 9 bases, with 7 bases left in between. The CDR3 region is CASSSQGEQFF. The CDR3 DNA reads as TGCGCCAGCAGCTCTCAGGGTGAGCAGTTCTTC.

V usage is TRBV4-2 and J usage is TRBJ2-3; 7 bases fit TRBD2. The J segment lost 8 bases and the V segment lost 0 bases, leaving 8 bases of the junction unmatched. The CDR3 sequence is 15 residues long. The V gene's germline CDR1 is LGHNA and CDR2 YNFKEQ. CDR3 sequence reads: CASSQDWSWGGTQYF. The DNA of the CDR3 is TGTGCCAGCAGCCAAGATTGGAGTTGGGGGGGTACGCAGTATTTT.

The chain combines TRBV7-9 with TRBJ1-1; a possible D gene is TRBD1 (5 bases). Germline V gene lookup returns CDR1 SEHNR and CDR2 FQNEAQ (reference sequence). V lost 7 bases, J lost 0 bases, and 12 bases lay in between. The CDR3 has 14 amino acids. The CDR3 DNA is TGTGCCAGCACCTCCCGAGGGGTGAACACTGAAGCTTTCTTT. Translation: CASTSRGVNTEAFF.

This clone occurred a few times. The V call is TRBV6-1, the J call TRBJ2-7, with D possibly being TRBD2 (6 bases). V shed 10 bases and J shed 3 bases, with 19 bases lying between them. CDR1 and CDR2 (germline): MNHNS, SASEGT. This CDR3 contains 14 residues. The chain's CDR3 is CAIRPGGDYYEQYF. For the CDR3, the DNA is TGTGCCATCAGGCCCGGGGGAGACTACTACGAGCAGTACTTC.

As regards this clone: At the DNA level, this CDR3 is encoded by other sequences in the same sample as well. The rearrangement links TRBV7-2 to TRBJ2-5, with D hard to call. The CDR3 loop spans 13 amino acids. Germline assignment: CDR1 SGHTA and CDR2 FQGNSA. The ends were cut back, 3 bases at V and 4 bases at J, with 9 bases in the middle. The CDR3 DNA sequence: TGTGCCAGCAGCTTGGTGGTGGGAGAGACCCAGTACTTC. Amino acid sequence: CASSLVVGETQYF.

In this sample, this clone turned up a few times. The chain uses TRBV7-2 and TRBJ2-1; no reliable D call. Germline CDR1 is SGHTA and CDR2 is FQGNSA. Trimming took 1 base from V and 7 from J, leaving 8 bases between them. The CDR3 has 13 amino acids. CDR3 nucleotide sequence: TGTGCCAGCAGCTTAGATCAGTTGAATGAGCAGTTCTTC. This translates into CASSLDQLNEQFF.

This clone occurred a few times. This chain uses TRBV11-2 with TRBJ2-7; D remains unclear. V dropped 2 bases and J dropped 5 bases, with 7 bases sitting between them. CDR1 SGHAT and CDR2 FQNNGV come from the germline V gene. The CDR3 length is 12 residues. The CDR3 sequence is CASSLWVHEQYF. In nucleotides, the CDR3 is TGTGCCAGCAGCTTATGGGTCCACGAGCAGTACTTC.

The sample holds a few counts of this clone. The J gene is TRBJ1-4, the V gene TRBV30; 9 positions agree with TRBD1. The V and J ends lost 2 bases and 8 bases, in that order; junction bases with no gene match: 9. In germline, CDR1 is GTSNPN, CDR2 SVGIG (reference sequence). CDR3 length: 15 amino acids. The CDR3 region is CAWSSSGTGREKLFF. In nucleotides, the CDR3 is TGTGCCTGGAGTTCCTCCGGGACAGGGAGAGAAAAACTGTTTTTT.

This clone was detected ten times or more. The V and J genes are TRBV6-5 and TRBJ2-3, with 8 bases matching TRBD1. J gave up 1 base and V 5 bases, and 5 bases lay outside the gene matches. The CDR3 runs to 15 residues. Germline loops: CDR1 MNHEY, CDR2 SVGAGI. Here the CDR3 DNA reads TGTGCCAGCAGTCCAGCGACAGGGGGCACAGATACGCAGTATTTT. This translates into CASSPATGGTDTQYF.

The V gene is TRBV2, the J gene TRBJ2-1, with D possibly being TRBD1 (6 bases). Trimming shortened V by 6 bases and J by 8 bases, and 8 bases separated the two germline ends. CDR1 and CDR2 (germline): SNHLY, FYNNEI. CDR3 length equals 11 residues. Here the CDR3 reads CASSKGDEQFF. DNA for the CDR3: TGTGCCAGCAGCAAGGGGGATGAGCAGTTCTTC.

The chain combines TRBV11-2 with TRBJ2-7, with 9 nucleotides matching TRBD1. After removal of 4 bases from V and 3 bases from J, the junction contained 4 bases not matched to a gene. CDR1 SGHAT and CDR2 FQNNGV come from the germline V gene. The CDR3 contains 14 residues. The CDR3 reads CASSSGTGFYEQYF. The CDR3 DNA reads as TGTGCCAGCAGCTCCGGGACAGGGTTCTACGAGCAGTACTTC.

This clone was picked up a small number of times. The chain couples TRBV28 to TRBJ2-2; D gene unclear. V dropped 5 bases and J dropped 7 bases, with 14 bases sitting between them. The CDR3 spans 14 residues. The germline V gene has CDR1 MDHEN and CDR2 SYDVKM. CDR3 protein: CASSVINSNGELFF. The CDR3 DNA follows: TGTGCCAGCAGTGTAATAAACTCGAACGGGGAGCTGTTTTTT.

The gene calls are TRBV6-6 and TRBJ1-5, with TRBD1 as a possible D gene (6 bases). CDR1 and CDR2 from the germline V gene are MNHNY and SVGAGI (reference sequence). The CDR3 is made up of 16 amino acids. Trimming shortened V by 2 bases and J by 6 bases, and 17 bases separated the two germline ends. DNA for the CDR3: TGTGCCAGCAGTTACGTAGGACCAGGGGAGGGTCAGCCCCAGCATTTT. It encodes CASSYVGPGEGQPQHF.

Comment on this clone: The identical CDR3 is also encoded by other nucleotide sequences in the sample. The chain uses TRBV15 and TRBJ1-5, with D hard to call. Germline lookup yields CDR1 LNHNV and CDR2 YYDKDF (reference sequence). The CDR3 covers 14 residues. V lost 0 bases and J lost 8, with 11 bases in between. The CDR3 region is CATSRDRGKEPQHF. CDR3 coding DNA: TGTGCCACCAGCAGAGATCGAGGAAAGGAGCCCCAGCATTTT.

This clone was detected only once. The CDR3 protein is CASSLELRQPQHF. For the CDR3, the DNA is TGTGCCAGCAGCCTCGAACTAAGGCAGCCCCAGCATTTT. The chain links TRBV7-2 to TRBJ1-5; D gene unclear. The CDR3 sequence is 13 residues long. V lost 5 bases and J 7 bases, leaving 12 bases between the germline ends. The germline V gene encodes CDR1 SGHTA and CDR2 FQGNSA.

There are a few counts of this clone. CDR3 in DNA: TGTGCCAGCAGACTTACTAGGGATGGCACTGAAGCTTTCTTT. This codes for CASRLTRDGTEAFF. This chain links TRBV2 with TRBJ1-1, with D uncertain. The germline V gene encodes CDR1 SNHLY and CDR2 FYNNEI. Trimming took off 6 bases at V and 4 bases at J, with 15 bases between the two ends. The CDR3 sequence is 14 residues long.

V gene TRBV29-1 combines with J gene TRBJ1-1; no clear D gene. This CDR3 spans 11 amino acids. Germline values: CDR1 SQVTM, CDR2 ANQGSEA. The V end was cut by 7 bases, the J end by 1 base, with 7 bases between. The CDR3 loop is CSGRTNTEAFF. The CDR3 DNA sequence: TGCAGCGGGAGAACGAACACTGAAGCTTTCTTT.

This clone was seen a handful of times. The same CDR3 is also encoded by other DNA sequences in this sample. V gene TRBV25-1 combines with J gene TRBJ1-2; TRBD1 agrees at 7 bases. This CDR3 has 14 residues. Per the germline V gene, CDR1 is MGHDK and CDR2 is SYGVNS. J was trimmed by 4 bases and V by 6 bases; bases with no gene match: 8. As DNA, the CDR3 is TGTGCCAGCAGCTTCGACAGGGCTGGCTATGGCTACACCTTC. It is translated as CASSFDRAGYGYTF.

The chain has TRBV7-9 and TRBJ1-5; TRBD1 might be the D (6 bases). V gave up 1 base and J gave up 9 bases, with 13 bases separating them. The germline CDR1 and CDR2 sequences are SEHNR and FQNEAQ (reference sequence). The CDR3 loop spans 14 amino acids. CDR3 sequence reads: CASSLVTGARPQHF. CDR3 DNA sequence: TGTGCCAGCAGCTTAGTGACAGGTGCGAGGCCCCAGCATTTT.

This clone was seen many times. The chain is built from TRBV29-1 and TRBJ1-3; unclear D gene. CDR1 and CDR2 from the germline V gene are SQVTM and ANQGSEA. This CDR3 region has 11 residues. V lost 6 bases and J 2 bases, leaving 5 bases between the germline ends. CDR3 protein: CSVDPGNTIYF. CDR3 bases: TGCAGCGTGGACCCTGGAAACACCATATATTTT.

Here the CDR3 DNA reads TGCGCCAGCAGCTTGGGAGGACTAGCGGTCACCGGGGAGCTGTTTTTT. Protein sequence: CASSLGGLAVTGELFF. The chain couples TRBV5-1 to TRBJ2-2; 10 positions agree with TRBD2. This CDR3 contains 16 residues. CDR1 and CDR2 (germline): SGHRS, YFSETQ. Trimming removed 0 bases from V and 4 bases from J; junction bases left unmatched: 3.

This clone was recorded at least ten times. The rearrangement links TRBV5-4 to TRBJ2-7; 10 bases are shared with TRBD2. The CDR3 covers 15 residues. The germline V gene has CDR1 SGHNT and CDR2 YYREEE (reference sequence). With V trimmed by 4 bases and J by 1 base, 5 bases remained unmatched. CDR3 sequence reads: CASSPTSGTSYEQYF. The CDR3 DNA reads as TGTGCCAGCAGCCCTACTAGCGGGACTTCCTACGAGCAGTACTTC.